The rows below give T cell receptor beta chains drawn from one sample of a study of cytotoxic CD8 clonotypes in ibrutinib-treated CLL. TCRdb keeps only in-frame clones here, not all; method: immunoSEQ multiplex PCR. The sample contains about 300,000 clones, 67% of which appear only once. Sequences were derived from PBMCs, sampled after 36 months of ibrutinib treatment. Every receptor here comes from a human donor with chronic lymphocytic leukemia. Both conserved end residues are part of each CDR3. D genes are given only for firm matches.

TRBV5-6	15	TRBJ1-1	NA	CASSLGPQGSAEAFF
TRBV4-1	19	TRBJ1-4	NA	CASSQEVESVLATNEKLFF
TRBV5-4	14	TRBJ2-7	TRBD2	CASSPPSGGDEQYF
TRBV19	14	TRBJ2-1	TRBD2	CASSPTTSGTLPFF
TRBV7-9	12	TRBJ1-2	TRBD1	CASSMTGFGYTF
TRBV7-8	14	TRBJ2-1	NA	CASSLARERSEQFF
TRBV10-3	18	TRBJ1-1	NA	CAISESTIGRTRNTEAFF
TRBV6-5	13	TRBJ2-1	NA	CASSPAHFNEQFF
TRBV9	13	TRBJ2-7	NA	CASSGTASYEQYF
TRBV5-4	14	TRBJ2-3	NA	CASSLQQGTDTQYF
TRBV7-2	16	TRBJ2-1	NA	CASSPIWGSADNEQFF
TRBV5-6	14	TRBJ2-7	NA	CASSLFRSSYEQYF
TRBV11-3	16	TRBJ2-7	TRBD2	CASSRIGLADTYEQYF
TRBV19	15	TRBJ1-2	NA	CASSITGGQNYGYTF
TRBV5-4	15	TRBJ2-1	NA	CASSPASDPYNEQFF
TRBV6-6	14	TRBJ2-1	TRBD1	CASTPGQGGGEQFF
TRBV18	14	TRBJ2-7	NA	CASSPAWGNYEQYF
TRBV7-2	14	TRBJ2-7	NA	CASSFLSLSYEQYF
TRBV7-3	14	TRBJ2-7	NA	CASSFVREKGEQYF
TRBV28	15	TRBJ2-7	TRBD2	CASSTIRDYSYEQYF
TRBV27	15	TRBJ2-7	NA	CASSLSYPLGYEQYF
TRBV7-2	13	TRBJ2-7	NA	CASSFDPRYEQYF
TRBV10-2	14	TRBJ2-1	NA	CASSEGLAAGEQFF
TRBV5-5	18	TRBJ1-5	NA	CASSLRWAGGYSNQPQHF
TRBV5-8	17	TRBJ1-5	NA	CASSPPRVRSSNQPQHF
TRBV5-1	14	TRBJ1-2	NA	CASSLISRNYGYTF
TRBV7-9	15	TRBJ2-3	TRBD2	CASSTLAGPTDTQYF
TRBV19	13	TRBJ1-2	TRBD1	CASSIGDRDFYTF
TRBV13	16	TRBJ1-5	NA	CASRSSTRDINQPQHF
TRBV29-1	13	TRBJ2-1	NA	CSVTPRDNNEQFF
TRBV6-5	15	TRBJ2-6	NA	CASSLDLSGANVLTF
TRBV15	16	TRBJ2-7	NA	CATSPSRARGSYEQYF
TRBV18	13	TRBJ2-5	NA	CASSPVIQETQYF
TRBV10-1	12	TRBJ2-7	NA	CASSGHDYKQYF
TRBV18	15	TRBJ2-7	TRBD2	CASSPGPGGAVEQYF
TRBV4-3	15	TRBJ2-5	NA	CASSQERARFETQYF
TRBV5-8	13	TRBJ2-7	NA	CASSFGGPYEQYF
TRBV9	13	TRBJ2-5	NA	CASSSGPEETQYF
TRBV15	15	TRBJ1-4	TRBD1	CATSNSDRVGEKLFF
TRBV2	14	TRBJ2-1	TRBD1	CARSGTGSYNEQFF
TRBV5-4	14	TRBJ2-3	NA	CASSLRAATDTQYF
TRBV11-1	15	TRBJ2-1	NA	CASSQNSFAYNEQFF
TRBV11-2	12	TRBJ2-1	NA	CASSQRTSEQFF
TRBV5-1	19	TRBJ2-1	NA	CASSLVQGQRTSSYNEQFF
TRBV7-2	14	TRBJ1-2	NA	CASSLVRSPLGYTF
TRBV5-1	15	TRBJ1-2	NA	CASSSEGRGPYGYTF
TRBV11-2	15	TRBJ2-7	NA	CASSLVAGGAYEQYF
TRBV5-5	17	TRBJ2-2	TRBD1	CASSSDRGKILTGELFF
TRBV11-3	15	TRBJ2-3	TRBD2	CASSLTSGSTDTQYF
TRBV11-2	17	TRBJ1-3	TRBD1	CASSLRDRELSGNTIYF
TRBV7-9	15	TRBJ1-2	NA	CASSRRRVAHYGYTF
TRBV11-2	13	TRBJ2-4	TRBD1	CASGRTGMDIQYF
TRBV6-6	11	TRBJ2-3	NA	CASSALDTQYF